Detailed here is one T cell receptor (beta chain). Its antigen is as yet unknown. These data are taken from a study of Graves' ophthalmopathy and Graves' hyperthyroidism. RNA transcripts yielded amplified TCR beta CDR3 regions. Following a first-round RT-PCR that used HTBI primers, a second-round multiplex PCR was carried out. TCRdb called the multiplex PCR reads again in MiXCR, with one record for every CDR3 protein. The table lists about 500,000 distinct CDR3 sequences, 14% of them singletons. General observations from the study: The model flagged ophthalmopathy progression at around 70% sensitivity and around 72% specificity.

The V gene lost 4 bases and the J gene lost 1 base, with 10 bases spanning the gap. The CDR3 spans 14 residues. Looked up from germline, CDR1 is KGHSH and CDR2 is LQKENI. The chain is built from TRBV18 and TRBJ1-2; no firm D call. Material for sequencing was blood. This clonotype was sampled from a woman aged 25 to 39 with Graves' ophthalmopathy. CDR3 sequence (DNA): TGTGCCAGCTCACGAGGAATCCTTAACTATGGCTACACCTTC. Translated, it gives CASSRGILNYGYTF.